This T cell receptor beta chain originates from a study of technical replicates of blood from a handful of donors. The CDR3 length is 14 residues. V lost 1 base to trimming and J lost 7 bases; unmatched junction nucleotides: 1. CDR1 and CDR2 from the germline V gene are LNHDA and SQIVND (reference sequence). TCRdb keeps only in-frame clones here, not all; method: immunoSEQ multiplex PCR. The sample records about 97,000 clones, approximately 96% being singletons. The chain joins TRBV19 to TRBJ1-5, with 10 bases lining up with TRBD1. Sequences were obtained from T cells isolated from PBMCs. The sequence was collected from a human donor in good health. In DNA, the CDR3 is TGTGCCAGTAGTATAGGGACAGGGGGACAGCCCCAGCATTTT. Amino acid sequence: CASSIGTGGQPQHF.